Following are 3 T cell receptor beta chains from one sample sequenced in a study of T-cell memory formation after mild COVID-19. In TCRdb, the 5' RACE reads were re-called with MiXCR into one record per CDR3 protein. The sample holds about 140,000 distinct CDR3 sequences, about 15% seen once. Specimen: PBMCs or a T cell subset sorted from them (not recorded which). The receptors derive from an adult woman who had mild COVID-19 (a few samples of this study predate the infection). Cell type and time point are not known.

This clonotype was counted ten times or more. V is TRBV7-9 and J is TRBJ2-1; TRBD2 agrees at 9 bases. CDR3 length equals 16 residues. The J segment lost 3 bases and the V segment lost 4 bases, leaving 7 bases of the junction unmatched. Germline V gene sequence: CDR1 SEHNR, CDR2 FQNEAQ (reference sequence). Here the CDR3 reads CASSSSSGIVYNEQFF. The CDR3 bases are TGTGCCAGCAGCTCCTCTAGCGGGATAGTCTACAATGAGCAGTTCTTC.

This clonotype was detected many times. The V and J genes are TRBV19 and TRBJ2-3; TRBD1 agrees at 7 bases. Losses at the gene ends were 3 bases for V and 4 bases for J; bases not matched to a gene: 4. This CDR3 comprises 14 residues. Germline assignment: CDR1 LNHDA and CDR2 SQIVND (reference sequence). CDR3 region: CASSIDRDADTQYF. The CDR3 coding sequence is TGTGCCAGTAGTATTGACAGGGATGCAGATACGCAGTATTTT. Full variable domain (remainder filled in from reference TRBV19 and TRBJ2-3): DGGITQSPKYLFRKEGQNVTLSCEQNLNHDAMYWYRQDPGQGLRLIYYSQIVNDFQKGDIAEGYSVSREKKESFPLTVTSAQKNPTAFYLCASSIDRDADTQYFGPGTRLTVL.

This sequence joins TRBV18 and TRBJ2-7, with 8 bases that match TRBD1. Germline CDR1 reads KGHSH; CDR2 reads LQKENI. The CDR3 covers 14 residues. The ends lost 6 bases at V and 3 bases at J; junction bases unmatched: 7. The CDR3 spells CASSIRGPGYEQYF. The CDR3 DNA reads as TGTGCCAGCTCGATCAGGGGGCCAGGCTACGAGCAGTACTTC.